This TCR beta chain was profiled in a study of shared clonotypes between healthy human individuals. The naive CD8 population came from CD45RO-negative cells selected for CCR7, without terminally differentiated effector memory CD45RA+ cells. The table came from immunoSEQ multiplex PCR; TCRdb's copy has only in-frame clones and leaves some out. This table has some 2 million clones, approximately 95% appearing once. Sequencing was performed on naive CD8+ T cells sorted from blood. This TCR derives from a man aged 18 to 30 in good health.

CDR3 sequence: CASSQDTQRGPYEQYF. CDR3 DNA sequence: TGCGCCAGCAGCCAAGATACCCAGCGGGGGCCCTACGAGCAGTACTTC. The V and J genes are TRBV4-1 and TRBJ2-7, with 8 bases that match TRBD2. This CDR3 spans 16 amino acids. Germline loops: CDR1 MGHRA, CDR2 YSYEKL. The ends lost 0 bases at V and 2 bases at J; junction bases unmatched: 6.